The rows below give T cell receptor beta chains drawn from one sample of a study of T-cell reconstitution after alpha-beta-depleted transplantation in children. TCRdb reanalysed the PCR reads using MiXCR and keeps one entry per CDR3 protein. The sample lists 250,000 to 350,000 distinct CDR3 sequences, approximately 23% seen once, with 9.5% to 13% in the top ten. Here the sequenced sample was PBMCs, mostly from graft donor cells, taken 180 days after TCRalphabeta/CD19-depleted stem cell transplant. The source is a male patient aged 5 to 17 who had a stem cell transplant for acute lymphoblastic leukemia, so the T cells may come from the graft donor. Both conserved end residues are trimmed from each CDR3. Fields, in order: V gene, J gene, clone size, CDR3 protein. Size is omitted from some rows. Given values are once, few, many or a class for expanded clones.

v_call: TRBV10-3; j_call: TRBJ2-5; clone_size: many; cdr3_aa: AISGGYVETQY
v_call: TRBV2; j_call: TRBJ2-7; clone_size: -; cdr3_aa: ASRTGQLGGYEQY
v_call: TRBV4-1; j_call: TRBJ2-6; clone_size: once; cdr3_aa: ASSQRALPTGWEVANVLT
v_call: TRBV7-9; j_call: TRBJ2-1; clone_size: once; cdr3_aa: ASSVSRGPYNEQF
v_call: TRBV20-1; j_call: TRBJ2-7; clone_size: -; cdr3_aa: SALTSGPIPYEQY
v_call: TRBV20-1; j_call: TRBJ1-2; clone_size: few; cdr3_aa: SAEQGAIGYT
v_call: TRBV7-3; j_call: TRBJ1-1; clone_size: few; cdr3_aa: ASSFSGYATEAF
v_call: TRBV4-2; j_call: TRBJ2-1; clone_size: few; cdr3_aa: ASSQVLAGANEQF
v_call: TRBV15; j_call: TRBJ2-6; clone_size: -; cdr3_aa: ATSSWANVLT
v_call: TRBV7-8; j_call: TRBJ1-1; clone_size: -; cdr3_aa: ASSLAFGTGDTEAF
v_call: TRBV12-3/TRBV12-4; j_call: TRBJ2-1; clone_size: -; cdr3_aa: ASSNRDYNEQF
v_call: TRBV15; j_call: TRBJ2-3; clone_size: many; cdr3_aa: ATSRGLGGRTDTQY
v_call: TRBV7-2; j_call: TRBJ2-1; clone_size: -; cdr3_aa: ASSLVSSNEQF
v_call: TRBV5-1; j_call: TRBJ2-7; clone_size: -; cdr3_aa: ASSLRRDVPYEQY
v_call: TRBV11-2; j_call: TRBJ2-1; clone_size: few; cdr3_aa: ASSLEVGLGL
v_call: TRBV5-1; j_call: TRBJ1-2; clone_size: few; cdr3_aa: ASSLEQPNYGYT
v_call: TRBV12-3/TRBV12-4; j_call: TRBJ1-5; clone_size: -; cdr3_aa: ASSRPGDSNQPQH
v_call: TRBV7-9; j_call: TRBJ2-1; clone_size: few; cdr3_aa: ASSETLAGASNEQF
v_call: TRBV7-8; j_call: TRBJ1-1; clone_size: -; cdr3_aa: ASSLARVNTEAF
v_call: TRBV5-1; j_call: TRBJ1-3; clone_size: few; cdr3_aa: ASSLGQGRNTIY
v_call: TRBV5-5; j_call: TRBJ2-7; clone_size: few; cdr3_aa: ASSPSTEQY
v_call: TRBV4-1; j_call: TRBJ2-7; clone_size: -; cdr3_aa: ASSQLPGLVFYEQY
v_call: TRBV11-2; j_call: TRBJ2-7; clone_size: many; cdr3_aa: ASSLRSPSSGSPYEQY
v_call: TRBV15; j_call: TRBJ1-2; clone_size: -; cdr3_aa: ATSRGQGDIYGYT
v_call: TRBV7-3; j_call: TRBJ2-1; clone_size: -; cdr3_aa: ASSRFPGLEVSYNEQF
v_call: TRBV20-1; j_call: TRBJ2-7; clone_size: many; cdr3_aa: SASLAGREY
v_call: TRBV10-3; j_call: TRBJ2-7; clone_size: many; cdr3_aa: ATQDNPSIFYEQY
v_call: TRBV7-9; j_call: TRBJ2-1; clone_size: -; cdr3_aa: ASGLEGLAGFNEQF
v_call: TRBV12-3/TRBV12-4; j_call: TRBJ2-1; clone_size: few; cdr3_aa: ASSFVPTRINEQF
v_call: TRBV24-1; j_call: TRBJ2-1; clone_size: few; cdr3_aa: ATSDGQGGNEQF
v_call: TRBV4-1; j_call: TRBJ2-7; clone_size: -; cdr3_aa: ASSQAGVQY
v_call: TRBV7-9; j_call: TRBJ2-3; clone_size: -; cdr3_aa: ASSFKSTDTQY
v_call: TRBV12-3/TRBV12-4; j_call: TRBJ1-5; clone_size: -; cdr3_aa: ASSSQVYQPQH
v_call: TRBV4-1; j_call: TRBJ1-2; clone_size: few; cdr3_aa: ASREGRYYGYT
v_call: TRBV5-1; j_call: TRBJ1-1; clone_size: -; cdr3_aa: ASSLYSGLENTEAF
v_call: TRBV7-9; j_call: TRBJ1-1; clone_size: few; cdr3_aa: ASSLVNTEAF
v_call: TRBV10-1; j_call: TRBJ2-3; clone_size: -; cdr3_aa: ASSDMWGGTDTQY
v_call: TRBV5-1; j_call: TRBJ2-1; clone_size: few; cdr3_aa: ASSLRLAVEQF
v_call: TRBV9; j_call: TRBJ2-4; clone_size: -; cdr3_aa: ASSGQDYGQLAKNIQY
v_call: TRBV6-5; j_call: TRBJ2-7; clone_size: -; cdr3_aa: ASSYWPSGKGVLEQY
v_call: TRBV11-2; j_call: TRBJ1-2; clone_size: few; cdr3_aa: ASSSREVANYGYT
v_call: TRBV5-1; j_call: TRBJ2-1; clone_size: -; cdr3_aa: ASSFGSAGLAVYEQF
v_call: TRBV20-1; j_call: TRBJ1-5; clone_size: -; cdr3_aa: SAEAGYSNQPQH
v_call: TRBV10-1; j_call: TRBJ2-7; clone_size: -; cdr3_aa: ASSGRTGLDEQY
v_call: TRBV5-1; j_call: TRBJ1-4; clone_size: few; cdr3_aa: ASSLASGLNEKLF
v_call: TRBV3-1; j_call: TRBJ2-3; clone_size: few; cdr3_aa: ASSPGLRGDTQY